The 10 T cell receptor beta chains listed next were all sequenced from one sample in a study of molecular identifiers for immune sequencing clone quantification. MiXCR was run by TCRdb on the PCR reads, yielding one entry per CDR3 protein. The profile covers just over 35,000 distinct CDR3 sequences, with around 20% appearing a single time and under 8.5% taken by the ten largest. Sequencing was performed on naive CD8+ T cells from blood, with Jurkat cell RNA spiked in. Subset denoted: FACS-sorted CD8+CD4-CCR7+CD45RA+ naive T cells. These receptors were obtained from a human donor in good health. Some libraries in this study had Jurkat cell RNA spiked in.

This clonotype was detected many times. The chain couples TRBV7-8 to TRBJ1-5, with 8 bases that match TRBD1. Trimming removed 5 bases from V and 2 bases from J; junction bases left unmatched: 2. The CDR3 consists of 14 residues. Germline V gene lookup returns CDR1 SGHVS and CDR2 FQNEAQ. The CDR3 sequence is CASSLDRGNQPQHF. The CDR3 bases are TGTGCCAGCAGCCTGGACAGGGGCAATCAGCCCCAGCATTTT.

This clonotype was picked up many times. DNA for the CDR3: TGTGCCAGCAGCTTTAAGGGCCCCACACAGGGGATCTCCTACAATGAGCAGTTCTTC. Translating it yields CASSFKGPTQGISYNEQFF. The chain uses TRBV5-6 and TRBJ2-1; 7 bases map to TRBD1. Germline CDR1 SGHDT, CDR2 YYEEEE. V shed 2 bases and J 0 bases; nucleotides not matched to a gene: 14. The CDR3 is made up of 19 amino acids.

There are a few counts of this clonotype. This chain uses TRBV5-1 with TRBJ1-6, with TRBD1 as a possible D gene (6 bases). The CDR3 sequence is 15 residues long. Trimming removed 1 base from V and 11 bases from J, with 16 bases in between. Germline values: CDR1 SGHRS, CDR2 YFSETQ. The CDR3 is CASSLRKGGIAPLHF. The CDR3 region has the DNA TGCGCCAGCAGCTTGCGGAAGGGGGGAATTGCACCCCTCCACTTT.

This clonotype occurred many times. J is TRBJ2-2 and V is TRBV6-6; D possibly matches TRBD1 or TRBD2 (6 bases each). CDR3 length: 15 residues. Germline-derived CDR1 and CDR2 are MNHNY and SVGAGI (reference sequence). Trimming took 2 bases from V and 3 from J, leaving 10 bases between them. CDR3 sequence (DNA): TGTGCCAGCAGTTACAGGGGGGCTGACACCGGGGAGCTGTTTTTT. Translated, it gives CASSYRGADTGELFF.

The gene calls are TRBV20-1 and TRBJ2-2; 14 nucleotides agree with TRBD2. CDR1 is DFQATT, CDR2 SNEGSKA, per germline (reference sequence). The CDR3 sequence is 17 residues long. The V gene end was trimmed by 1 base and the J gene end by 8 bases; junction bases not matched to a gene: 9. The CDR3 region has the DNA TGCAGTGCTAGAGGACTAGCGGGAGGGCCGATAACGGGGGAGCTGTTTTTT. This gives the protein CSARGLAGGPITGELFF.

There are many counts of this clonotype. V and J are TRBV5-1 and TRBJ2-7; 7 bases fit TRBD2. Germline CDR1 reads SGHRS; CDR2 reads YFSETQ. CDR3 length: 15 residues. V dropped 0 bases and J dropped 1; count of bases not matched to a gene: 4. For the CDR3, the DNA is TGCGCCAGCAGCTTGGCGTCTAGCGGATCCTACGAGCAGTACTTC. Its translation is CASSLASSGSYEQYF.

This clonotype occurred a few times. V is TRBV4-2 and J is TRBJ2-2; D gene uncertain. V shed 1 base and J shed 1 base, with 7 bases lying between them. Germline V lookup: CDR1 LGHNA, CDR2 YNFKEQ. CDR3 length: 15 residues. CDR3 DNA sequence: TGTGCCAGCAGCCAAGCGGGTCGGAACACCGGGGAGCTGTTTTTT. It encodes CASSQAGRNTGELFF.

This clonotype was observed many times. This CDR3 is CASSYWDNEQFF. CDR3 nucleotides: TGTGCCAGCAGTTACTGGGACAATGAGCAGTTCTTC. The chain has TRBV6-2 or TRBV6-3 and TRBJ2-1; D call uncertain. CDR3 length: 12 residues. V lost 1 base and J 5 bases, leaving 3 bases between the germline ends. CDR1 MNHEY and CDR2 SVGEGT come from the germline V gene.

In this sample, this clonotype turned up many times. V gene TRBV3-1 combines with J gene TRBJ2-7; D remains unclear. Germline CDR1 LGHDT, CDR2 YNNKEL (reference sequence). The CDR3 has 14 residues. Deletions cut 1 base from V and 0 bases from J, with 7 bases between. CDR3 nucleotides: TGTGCCAGCAGCCAAGGCTCGAGCTCCTACGAGCAGTACTTC. Protein sequence: CASSQGSSSYEQYF.

A remark on this clonotype: A much larger clonotype is one base distant, so this may be a read error. The chain employs TRBV20-1 and TRBJ1-5; D is perhaps TRBD1 (5 bases). Between the trimmed V and J ends, which lost 6 bases and 2 bases, there was a span of 11 bases. Germline-derived CDR1 and CDR2 are DFQATT and SNEGSKA (reference sequence). CDR3 size: 13 residues. CDR3: CSAQGRGNQPQHF. CDR3 coding DNA: TGCAGTGCCCAGGGACGGGGCAATCAGCCCCAGCATTTT.